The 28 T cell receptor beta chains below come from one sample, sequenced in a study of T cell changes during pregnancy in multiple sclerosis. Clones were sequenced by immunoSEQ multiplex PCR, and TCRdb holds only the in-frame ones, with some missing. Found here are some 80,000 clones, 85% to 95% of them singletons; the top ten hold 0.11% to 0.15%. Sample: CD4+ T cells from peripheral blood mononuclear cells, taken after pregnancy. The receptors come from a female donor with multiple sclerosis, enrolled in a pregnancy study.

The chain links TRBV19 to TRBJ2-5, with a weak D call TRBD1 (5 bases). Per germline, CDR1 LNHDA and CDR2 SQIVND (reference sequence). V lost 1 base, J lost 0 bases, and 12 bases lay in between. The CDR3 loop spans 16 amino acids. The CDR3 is CASSIGSHRNQETQYF. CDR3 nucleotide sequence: TGTGCCAGTAGTATAGGATCCCACAGGAACCAAGAGACCCAGTACTTC.

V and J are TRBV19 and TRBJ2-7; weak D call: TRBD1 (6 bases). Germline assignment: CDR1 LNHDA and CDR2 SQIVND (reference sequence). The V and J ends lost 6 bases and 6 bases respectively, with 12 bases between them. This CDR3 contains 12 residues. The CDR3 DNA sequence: TGTGCCAGTAGCAATACAGGGCGCGAGCAGTACTTC. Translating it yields CASSNTGREQYF.

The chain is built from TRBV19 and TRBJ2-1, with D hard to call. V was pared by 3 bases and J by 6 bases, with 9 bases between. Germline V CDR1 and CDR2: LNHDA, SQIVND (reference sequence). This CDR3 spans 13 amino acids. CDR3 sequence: CASSISLVNEQFF. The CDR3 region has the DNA TGTGCCAGTAGTATTTCCCTAGTCAATGAGCAGTTCTTC.

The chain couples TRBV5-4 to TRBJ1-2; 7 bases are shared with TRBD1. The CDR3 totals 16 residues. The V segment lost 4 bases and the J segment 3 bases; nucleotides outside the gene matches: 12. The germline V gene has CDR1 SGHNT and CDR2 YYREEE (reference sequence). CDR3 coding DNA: TGTGCCAGCAGCCCAGCAACCGGACAGGCCTACTATGGCTACACCTTC. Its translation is CASSPATGQAYYGYTF.

Here the CDR3 reads CASSYRDRGSSPLHF. The CDR3 nucleotides read TGCGCCAGCAGCTACCGGGACAGGGGATCCTCACCCCTCCACTTT. The rearrangement uses TRBV5-1 and TRBJ1-6; TRBD1 agrees at 10 bases. CDR1 and CDR2 (germline): SGHRS, YFSETQ. The CDR3 is 15 amino acids. V was pared by 3 bases and J by 10 bases, with 7 bases of the junction left unmatched.

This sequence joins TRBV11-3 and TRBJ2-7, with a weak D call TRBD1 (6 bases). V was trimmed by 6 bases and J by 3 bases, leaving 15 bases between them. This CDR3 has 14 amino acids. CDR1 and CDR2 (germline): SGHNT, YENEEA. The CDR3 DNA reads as TGTGCCAGCAGGTCCAGACAGGTGCTCTACGAGCAGTACTTC. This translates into CASRSRQVLYEQYF.

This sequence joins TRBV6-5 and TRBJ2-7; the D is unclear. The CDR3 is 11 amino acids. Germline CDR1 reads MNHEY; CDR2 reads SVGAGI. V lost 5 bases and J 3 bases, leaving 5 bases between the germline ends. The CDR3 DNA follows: TGTGCCAGCAGTCCACTCTACGAGCAGTACTTC. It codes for CASSPLYEQYF.

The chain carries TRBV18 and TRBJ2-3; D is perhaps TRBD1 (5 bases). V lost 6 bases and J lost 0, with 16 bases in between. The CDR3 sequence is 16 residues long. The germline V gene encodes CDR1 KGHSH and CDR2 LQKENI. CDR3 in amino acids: CASSSQTDPSTDTQYF. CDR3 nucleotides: TGTGCCAGCTCTTCGCAGACAGACCCAAGCACAGATACGCAGTATTTT.

The CDR3 coding sequence is TGTGCCAGCAGCGCGCGGACAGGCCCCTCTGGGGCCAACGTCCTGACTTTC. This codes for CASSARTGPSGANVLTF. The chain employs TRBV5-4 and TRBJ2-6; 7 bases are a match to TRBD1. CDR1 is SGHNT and CDR2 is YYREEE in the germline V gene (reference sequence). This CDR3 comprises 17 residues. With 4 bases clipped from V and 0 bases from J, the junction kept 7 bases outside the gene matches.

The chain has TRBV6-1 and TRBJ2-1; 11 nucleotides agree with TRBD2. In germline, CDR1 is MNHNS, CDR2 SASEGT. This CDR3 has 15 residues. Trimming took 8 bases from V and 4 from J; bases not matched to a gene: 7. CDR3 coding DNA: TGTGCCAGCCGGACCGGGACTAGCGGATACAATGAGCAGTTCTTC. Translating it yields CASRTGTSGYNEQFF.

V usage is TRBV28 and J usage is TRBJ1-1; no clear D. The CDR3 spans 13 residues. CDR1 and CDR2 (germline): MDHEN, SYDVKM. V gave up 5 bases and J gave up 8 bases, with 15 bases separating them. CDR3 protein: CASSLPRGVEAFF. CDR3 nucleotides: TGTGCCAGCAGTCTCCCACGGGGAGTCGAAGCTTTCTTT.

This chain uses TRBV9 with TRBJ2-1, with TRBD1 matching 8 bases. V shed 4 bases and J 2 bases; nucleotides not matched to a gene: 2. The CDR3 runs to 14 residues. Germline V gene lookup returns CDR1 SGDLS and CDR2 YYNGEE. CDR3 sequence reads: CASSPGQAYNEQFF. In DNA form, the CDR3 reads TGTGCCAGCAGCCCGGGACAGGCCTACAATGAGCAGTTCTTC.

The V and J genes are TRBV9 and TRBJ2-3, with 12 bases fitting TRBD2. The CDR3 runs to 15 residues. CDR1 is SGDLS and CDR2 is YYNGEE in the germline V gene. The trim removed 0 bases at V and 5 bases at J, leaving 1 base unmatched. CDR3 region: CASSVASGRGDTQYF. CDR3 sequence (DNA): TGTGCCAGCAGCGTAGCTAGCGGGAGGGGAGATACGCAGTATTTT.

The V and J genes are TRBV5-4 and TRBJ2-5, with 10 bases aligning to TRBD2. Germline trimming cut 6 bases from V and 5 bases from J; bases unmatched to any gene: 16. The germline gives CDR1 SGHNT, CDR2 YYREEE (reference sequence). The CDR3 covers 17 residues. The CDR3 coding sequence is TGTGCCAGCACCCCCAAGGGAGCGGGAGGGCCGAGGGAGACCCAGTACTTC. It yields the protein CASTPKGAGGPRETQYF. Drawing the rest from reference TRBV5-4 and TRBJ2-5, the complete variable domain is ETGVTQSPTHLIKTRGQQVTLRCSSQSGHNTVSWYQQALGQGPQFIFQYYREEENGRGNFPPRFSGLQFPNYSSELNVNALELDDSALYLCASTPKGAGGPRETQYFGPGTRLLVL.

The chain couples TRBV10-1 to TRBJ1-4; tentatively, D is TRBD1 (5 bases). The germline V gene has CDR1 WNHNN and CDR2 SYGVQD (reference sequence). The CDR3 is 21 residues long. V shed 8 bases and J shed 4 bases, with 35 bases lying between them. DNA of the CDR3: TGCGCCAGCCCCCGGGGGTCGGTGGGGGAGCCCAAGATGGAAGATAATGAAAAACTGTTTTTT. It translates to CASPRGSVGEPKMEDNEKLFF.

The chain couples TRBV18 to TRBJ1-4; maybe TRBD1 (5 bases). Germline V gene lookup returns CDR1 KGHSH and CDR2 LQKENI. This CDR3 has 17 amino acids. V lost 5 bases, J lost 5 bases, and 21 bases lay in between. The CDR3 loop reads CASSSRGTNLGNEKLFF. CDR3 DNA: TGTGCCAGCTCATCTAGGGGAACAAACTTGGGCAATGAAAAACTGTTTTTT.

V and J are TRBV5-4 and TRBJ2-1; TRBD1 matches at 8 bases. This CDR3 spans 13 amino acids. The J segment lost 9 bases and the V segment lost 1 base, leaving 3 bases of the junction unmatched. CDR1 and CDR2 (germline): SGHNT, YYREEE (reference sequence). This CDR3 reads CASSLPRGREQFF. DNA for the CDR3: TGTGCCAGCAGCTTGCCCAGGGGGCGTGAGCAGTTCTTC.

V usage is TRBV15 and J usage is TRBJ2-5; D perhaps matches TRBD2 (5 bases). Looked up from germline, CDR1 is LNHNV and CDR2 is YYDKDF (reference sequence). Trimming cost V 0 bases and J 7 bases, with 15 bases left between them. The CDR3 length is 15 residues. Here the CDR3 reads CATSRDPQRSGTQYF. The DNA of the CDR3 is TGTGCCACCAGCAGAGATCCACAGCGGTCAGGGACCCAGTACTTC.

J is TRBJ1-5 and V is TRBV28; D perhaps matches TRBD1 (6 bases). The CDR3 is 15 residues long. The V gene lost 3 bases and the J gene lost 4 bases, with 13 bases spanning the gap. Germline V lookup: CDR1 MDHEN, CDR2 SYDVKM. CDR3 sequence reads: CASSLLGAPNQPQHF. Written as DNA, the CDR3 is TGTGCCAGCAGTTTGCTGGGGGCTCCTAATCAGCCCCAGCATTTT.

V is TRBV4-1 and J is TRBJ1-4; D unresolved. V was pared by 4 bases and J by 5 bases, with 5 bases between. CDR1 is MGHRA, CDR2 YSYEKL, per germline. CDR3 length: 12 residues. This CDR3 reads CASSPLNEKLFF. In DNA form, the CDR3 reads TGCGCCAGCAGCCCTCTAAATGAAAAACTGTTTTTT.

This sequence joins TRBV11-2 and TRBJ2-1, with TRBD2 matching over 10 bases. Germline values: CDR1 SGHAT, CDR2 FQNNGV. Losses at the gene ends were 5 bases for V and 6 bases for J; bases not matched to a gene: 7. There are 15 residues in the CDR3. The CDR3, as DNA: TGTGCCAGCAGCCTTCTAGCGGGAGTTCCCAATGAGCAGTTCTTC. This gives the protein CASSLLAGVPNEQFF. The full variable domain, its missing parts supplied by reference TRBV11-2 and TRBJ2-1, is EAGVAQSPRYKIIEKRQSVAFWCNPISGHATLYWYQQILGQGPKLLIQFQNNGVVDDSQLPKDRFSAERLKGVDSTLKIQPAKLEDSAVYLCASSLLAGVPNEQFFGPGTRLTVL.

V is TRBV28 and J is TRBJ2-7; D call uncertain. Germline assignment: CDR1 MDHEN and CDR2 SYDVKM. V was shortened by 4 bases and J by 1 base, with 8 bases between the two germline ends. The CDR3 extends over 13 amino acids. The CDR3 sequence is CASSSLLSYEQYF. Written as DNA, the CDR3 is TGTGCCAGCAGTTCACTGCTATCCTACGAGCAGTACTTC.

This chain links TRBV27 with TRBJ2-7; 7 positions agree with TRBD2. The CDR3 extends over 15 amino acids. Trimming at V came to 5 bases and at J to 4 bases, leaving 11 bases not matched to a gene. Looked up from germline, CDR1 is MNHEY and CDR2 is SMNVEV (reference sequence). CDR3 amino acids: CASSPAGTTLYEQYF. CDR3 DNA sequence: TGTGCCAGCAGTCCCGCCGGGACTACCCTTTACGAGCAGTACTTC.

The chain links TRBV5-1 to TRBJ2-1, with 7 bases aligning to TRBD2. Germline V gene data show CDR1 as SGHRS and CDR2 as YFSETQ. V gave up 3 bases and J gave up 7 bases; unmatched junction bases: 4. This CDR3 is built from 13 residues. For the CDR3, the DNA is TGCGCCAGCAGCTGGGGGGGAGAAAATGAGCAGTTCTTC. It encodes CASSWGGENEQFF. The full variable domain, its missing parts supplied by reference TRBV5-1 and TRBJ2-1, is KAGVTQTPRYLIKTRGQQVTLSCSPISGHRSVSWYQQTPGQGLQFLFEYFSETQRNKGNFPGRFSGRQFSNSRSEMNVSTLELGDSALYLCASSWGGENEQFFGPGTRLTVL.

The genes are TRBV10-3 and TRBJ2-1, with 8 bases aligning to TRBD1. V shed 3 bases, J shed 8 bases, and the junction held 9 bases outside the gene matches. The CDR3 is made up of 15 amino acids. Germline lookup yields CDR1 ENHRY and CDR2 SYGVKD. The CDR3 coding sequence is TGTGCCATCAGTGATCCCCGACAGGGGACCTATGAGCAGTTCTTC. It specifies CAISDPRQGTYEQFF.

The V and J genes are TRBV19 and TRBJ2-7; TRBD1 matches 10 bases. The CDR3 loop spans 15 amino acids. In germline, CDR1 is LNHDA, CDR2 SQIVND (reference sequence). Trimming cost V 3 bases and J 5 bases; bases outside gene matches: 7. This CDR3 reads CASSIAGTGDHEQYF. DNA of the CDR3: TGTGCCAGTAGTATCGCCGGGACAGGGGATCACGAGCAGTACTTC.

The CDR3, as DNA: TGTGCCAGTAGGTCAGGGTCCGGTTTGTGGGAGACCCAGTACTTC. It encodes CASRSGSGLWETQYF. The rearrangement joins TRBV19 to TRBJ2-5, with TRBD1 as a possible D gene (5 bases). The CDR3 extends over 15 amino acids. The germline gives CDR1 LNHDA, CDR2 SQIVND (reference sequence). Trimming took off 6 bases at V and 5 bases at J, with 19 bases between the two ends.

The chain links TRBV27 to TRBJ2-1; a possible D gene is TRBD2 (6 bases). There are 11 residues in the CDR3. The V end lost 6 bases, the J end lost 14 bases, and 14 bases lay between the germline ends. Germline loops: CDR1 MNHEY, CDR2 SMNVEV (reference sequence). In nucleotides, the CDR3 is TGTGCCAGCAGGAGGCGGGATTGGGAGTTCTTC. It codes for CASRRRDWEFF.